Listed below are T cell receptor beta chains from one sample, sequenced in a study of breast tumors, draining lymph nodes, adjacent tissues. TCRdb re-derived calls from the multiplex PCR reads in MiXCR, one entry per CDR3 protein. The sample yields about 180,000 distinct CDR3 sequences, about 33% seen once. Sequenced sample: axillary lymph node tissue. These TCRs come from a female donor with breast cancer. Some clones in this sample may be carry-over from other donors' samples. Each CDR3 is given with its conserved first and last residue. The order of the fields is J gene, CDR3 length, V gene, D gene, clone size, CDR3 DNA, CDR3 protein. The D gene is left open where the match is weak. Size values are once, few and many counts, or a class for expanded clones, and some rows have none.

>TRBJ2-5|12|TRBV19|.|many
TGTGCCAGTAGTATGTTTGAAGAGACCCAGTACTTC
CASSMFEETQYF
>TRBJ1-2|16|TRBV11-3|.|many
TGTGCCAGCAGCTTAGCCCTCGTGGAGGGGTCCTATGGCTACACCTTC
CASSLALVEGSYGYTF
>TRBJ1-5|12|TRBV29-1|TRBD1|once
TGCAGCGCAGGACAGGGCAATCAGCCCCAACATTTT
CSAGQGNQPQHF
>TRBJ1-4|22|TRBV29-1|TRBD1|.
TGCAGCGTTGAACCCATCTCCGACAGGGATCTGGGACCGGGCGGAACTAATGAAAAACTGTTTTTT
CSVEPISDRDLGPGGTNEKLFF
>TRBJ1-6|14|TRBV6-1|.|many
TGTGCCAGCAGGGCCACAGGGACGAATTCACCCCTCCACTTT
CASRATGTNSPLHF
>TRBJ2-2|14|TRBV20-1|TRBD2|.
TGCAGTGCTATAGCGGGGAGAGGATTTGGGGAGCTGTTTTTT
CSAIAGRGFGELFF
>TRBJ1-2|13|TRBV19|.|many
TGTGCCAGTAGTGCAGGGGTGAACTATGGCTACACCTTC
CASSAGVNYGYTF
>TRBJ2-6|12|TRBV7-9|.|.
TGTGCCAGCAGCTTAGGTTTCAGCGTCCTGACTTTC
CASSLGFSVLTF
>TRBJ1-5|13|TRBV2|.|many
TGTGCCAGCAGTGTTAAGAGCAATCAGCCCCAGCATTTT
CASSVKSNQPQHF
>TRBJ1-5|16|TRBV6-4|TRBD1|many
TGTGCCAGCAGTCACCGTCCGGGACAGGGAAGATTGCCCCAGCATTTT
CASSHRPGQGRLPQHF
>TRBJ1-3|16|TRBV18|TRBD1|.
TGTGCCAGCTCACGCGACAGGGGTGACTCTGGAAACACCATATATTTT
CASSRDRGDSGNTIYF
>TRBJ2-1|14|TRBV5-8|TRBD2|many
TGTGCCAGCCTCTCGGGACTAGCGGGAACTGAGCAGTTCTTC
CASLSGLAGTEQFF
>TRBJ2-3|13|TRBV30|TRBD1|many
TGTGCCTGGAAGGACAGGGTAACAGATACGCAGTATTTT
CAWKDRVTDTQYF
>TRBJ2-2|15|TRBV5-1|.|many
TGCGCCAGCAGCTTGGGTAGTAGCGGCACCGGGGAGCTGTTTTTT
CASSLGSSGTGELFF
>TRBJ1-2|15|TRBV5-6|TRBD1|.
TGTGCCAGCAGCTTTGCGCACTCAGGGGGCGCGGGCTACACCTTC
CASSFAHSGGAGYTF
>TRBJ2-3|14|TRBV28|.|.
TGTGCCAGCAGTTTACTCAGGGTTACAGATACGCAGTATTTT
CASSLLRVTDTQYF
>TRBJ1-2|16|TRBV12-5|TRBD1|many
TGTGCTAGTGGTCCAGCCGGGACAGGGCAATACTATGGCTACACCTTC
CASGPAGTGQYYGYTF
>TRBJ1-3|14|TRBV19|.|many
TGTGCCAGTAGTTCCGACACCGTCGGAAACACCATATATTTT
CASSSDTVGNTIYF
>TRBJ1-2|13|TRBV7-9|.|many
TGTGCCAGCAGCTTAGTGGGCGAGTTAGACTACACCTTC
CASSLVGELDYTF
>TRBJ1-4|15|TRBV30|TRBD1|many
TGTGCCTGGAGTACAGGGGGCATTTCGAATGAAAAACTGTTTTTT
CAWSTGGISNEKLFF
>TRBJ2-7|16|TRBV4-2|.|many
TGTGCCAGCAGCCAAGATGTAGCGCGGGGTTCTAACGAGCAGTACTTC
CASSQDVARGSNEQYF
>TRBJ1-2|14|TRBV7-9|.|many
TGTGCCAGCAGCTTAGCGACGTATAACTATGGCTACACCTTC
CASSLATYNYGYTF
>TRBJ2-5|12|TRBV9|.|.
TGTGCCAGCAGCGTAGCCCCGGAGTCCCAGTACTTC
CASSVAPESQYF
>TRBJ2-5|13|TRBV10-3|.|.
TGTGCCATCAGTGGGCAGGGTAGAGAGGCCCAGTACTTC
CAISGQGREAQYF
>TRBJ2-3|15|TRBV12-3/TRBV12-4|.|many
TGTGCCAGCAGTTTTTCCCGGGGGGCCAGAGATACGCAGTATTTT
CASSFSRGARDTQYF
>TRBJ2-7|12|TRBV13|.|.
TGTGCCAGCAGCTCCATGGGCAGGTGGTTGTACTTC
CASSSMGRWLYF
>TRBJ2-2|16|TRBV7-7|.|.
TGTGCTAGCAGCACCCCTGGGGCAGGGAACACCGGGGAGCTGTTTTTT
CASSTPGAGNTGELFF
>TRBJ1-6|15|TRBV5-8|.|many
TGTGCCAGCAGCTTGCAGGGCTCCTATAATTCACCCCTCCACTTT
CASSLQGSYNSPLHF
>TRBJ2-7|16|TRBV5-6|TRBD1|.
TGTGCCAGCAGCTCCTACGGGACAGGGGGCCGGGGCGAGCAGTACTTC
CASSSYGTGGRGEQYF
>TRBJ2-5|17|TRBV20-1|TRBD2|.
TGCAGTGCTAGAGTGGGACTAGCGGGGGGGCCAGTGGAGACCCAGTACTTC
CSARVGLAGGPVETQYF
>TRBJ2-5|9|TRBV2|.|many
TGTGCCAGTGGGGTAGCCCAGTACTTC
CASGVAQYF
>TRBJ2-7|18|TRBV6-2/TRBV6-3|TRBD2|few
TGTGCCAGCAGTTACTCGCTTAGCGGGAGGGAAGCTTTCTACGAGCAGTACTTC
CASSYSLSGREAFYEQYF
>TRBJ1-6|16|TRBV20-1|TRBD1|.
TGCAGTGTCCCCCGGGGCAGGGGGGCAGATAATTCACCCCTCCACTTT
CSVPRGRGADNSPLHF
>TRBJ2-3|12|TRBV2|.|many
TGTGCCAGCAGTGAAGGCTTAAATACGCAGTATTTT
CASSEGLNTQYF
>TRBJ1-2|17|TRBV4-2|TRBD1|.
TGTGCCAGCAGCCAAGAACCCGGACAGGGCCTTAACTATGGCTACACCTTC
CASSQEPGQGLNYGYTF
>TRBJ2-5|15|TRBV4-1|.|once
TGCGCCAGCAGCCAAGATGAGGGAAGGGAAGAGACCCAGTACTTC
CASSQDEGREETQYF
>TRBJ1-2|18|TRBV12-5|.|few
TGTGCTAGTGGGTTCCCTCCTTCTCCGGGACCGGGTAACTATGGCTACACCTTC
CASGFPPSPGPGNYGYTF
>TRBJ2-7|17|TRBV19|TRBD1|many
TGTGCCAGTAGTATTACCATTGGACAGGCCCGCTCCTACGAGCAGTACTTC
CASSITIGQARSYEQYF
>TRBJ1-6|12|TRBV28|.|few
TGTGCCAGCAGTTTAACTTACCCACCCCTCCACTTT
CASSLTYPPLHF
>TRBJ2-3|15|TRBV6-1|TRBD2|few
TGTGCCAGCAGTGATCCTAGCGGGAGGGCAGATACGCAGTATTTT
CASSDPSGRADTQYF
>TRBJ2-7|15|TRBV20-1|TRBD2|many
TGCAGTGCTAGAGATTCGAGCGGGAACCGCTACGAGCAGTACTTC
CSARDSSGNRYEQYF
>TRBJ2-1|15|TRBV4-2|TRBD2|.
TGTGCCAGCAGCCAGTCAGCAGCGGGAGACGATACGCAGTTCTTC
CASSQSAAGDDTQFF
>TRBJ1-2|13|TRBV7-7|.|.
TGTGCTAGCAGCTTAGGGACGGGGGATGGCTACACCTTC
CASSLGTGDGYTF
>TRBJ1-4|12|TRBV4-1|.|.
TGCGCCAGCAGCCGAGGCGAGGGAGGGGTGTTTTTT
CASSRGEGGVFF
>TRBJ2-1|14|TRBV11-2|TRBD2|.
TGTGCCAGCAGCCAGGGACTAGCGGGCTACCAGCAGTTCTTC
CASSQGLAGYQQFF